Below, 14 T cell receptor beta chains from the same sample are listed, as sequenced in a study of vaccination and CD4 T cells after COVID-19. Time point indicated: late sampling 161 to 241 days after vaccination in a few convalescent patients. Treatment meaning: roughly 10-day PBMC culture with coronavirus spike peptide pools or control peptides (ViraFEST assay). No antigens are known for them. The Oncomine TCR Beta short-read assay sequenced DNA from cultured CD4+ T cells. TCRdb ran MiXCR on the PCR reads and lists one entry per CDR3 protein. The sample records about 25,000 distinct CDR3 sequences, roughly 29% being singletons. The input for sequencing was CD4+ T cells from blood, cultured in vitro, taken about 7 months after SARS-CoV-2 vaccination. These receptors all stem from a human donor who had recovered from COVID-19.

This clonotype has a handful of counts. The CDR3 DNA is TGTGCCATCAGGGTGTCAGGCATAATGAACACTGAAGCTTTCTTT. Its translation is CAIRVSGIMNTEAFF. This sequence joins TRBV10-3 and TRBJ1-1; no firm D call. Germline V CDR1 and CDR2: ENHRY, SYGVKD. This CDR3 is 15 amino acids long. Trimming removed 6 bases at V and 0 bases at J, with 14 bases between.

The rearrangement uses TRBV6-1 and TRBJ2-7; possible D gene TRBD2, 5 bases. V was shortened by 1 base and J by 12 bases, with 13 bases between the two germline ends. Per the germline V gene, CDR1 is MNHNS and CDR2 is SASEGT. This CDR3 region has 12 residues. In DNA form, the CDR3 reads TGTGCCAGCAGTGAAGGCTTCGGGAATTTGTACTTC. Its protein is CASSEGFGNLYF.

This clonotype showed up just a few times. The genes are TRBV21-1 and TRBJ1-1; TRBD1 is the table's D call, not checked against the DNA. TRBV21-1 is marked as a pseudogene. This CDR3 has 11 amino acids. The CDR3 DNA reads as TGTGCCAGCAGGACGGGGGGTGAAGCTTTCTTT. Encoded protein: CASRTGGEAFF.

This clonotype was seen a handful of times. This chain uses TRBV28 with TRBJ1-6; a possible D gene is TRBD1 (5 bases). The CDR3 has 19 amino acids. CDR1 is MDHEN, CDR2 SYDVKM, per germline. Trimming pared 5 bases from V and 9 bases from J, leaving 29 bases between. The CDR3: CASSPPGHGFWGDISPLHF. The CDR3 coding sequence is TGTGCCAGCAGTCCCCCCGGCCACGGATTTTGGGGGGATATTTCACCCCTCCACTTT.

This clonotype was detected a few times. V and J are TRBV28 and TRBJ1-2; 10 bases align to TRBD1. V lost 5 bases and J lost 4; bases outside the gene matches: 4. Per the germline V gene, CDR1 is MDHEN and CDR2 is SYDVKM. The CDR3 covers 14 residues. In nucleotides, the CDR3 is TGTGCCAGCAGTGCCCGGGACAGGGGCTATGGCTACACCTTC. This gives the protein CASSARDRGYGYTF.

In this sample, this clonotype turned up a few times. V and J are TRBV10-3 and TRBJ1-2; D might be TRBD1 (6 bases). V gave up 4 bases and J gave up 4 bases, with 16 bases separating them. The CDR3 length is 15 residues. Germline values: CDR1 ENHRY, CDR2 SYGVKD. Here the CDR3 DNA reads TGTGCCATCAGTGGATATCAGGACAGTCCCTATGGCTACACCTTC. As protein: CAISGYQDSPYGYTF.

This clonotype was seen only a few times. This CDR3 is CASTREGAGELFF. The CDR3 region has the DNA TGTGCCAGCACTCGGGAGGGAGCCGGGGAGCTGTTTTTT. V is TRBV10-3 and J is TRBJ2-2; 8 bases line up with TRBD2. The CDR3 is 13 residues long. V dropped 10 bases and J dropped 6; count of bases not matched to a gene: 7. Germline V CDR1 and CDR2: ENHRY, SYGVKD.

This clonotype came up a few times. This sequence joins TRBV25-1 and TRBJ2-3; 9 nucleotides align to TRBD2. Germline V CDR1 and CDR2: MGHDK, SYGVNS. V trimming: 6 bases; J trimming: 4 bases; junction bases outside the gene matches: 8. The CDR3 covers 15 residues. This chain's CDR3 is CASSAGGPVADTQYF. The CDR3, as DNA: TGTGCCAGCAGCGCGGGAGGGCCCGTAGCAGATACGCAGTATTTT.

The CDR3 nucleotides are TGTGCCAGCAGGAGGACAGGGGTGAACACTGAAGCTTTCTTT. Its protein product is CASRRTGVNTEAFF. The genes are TRBV6-2 or TRBV6-3 and TRBJ1-1; the match to TRBD1 covers 9 bases. Germline-derived CDR1 and CDR2 are MNHEY and SVGEGT. The CDR3 spans 14 residues. J was trimmed by 0 bases and V by 6 bases; bases with no gene match: 2.

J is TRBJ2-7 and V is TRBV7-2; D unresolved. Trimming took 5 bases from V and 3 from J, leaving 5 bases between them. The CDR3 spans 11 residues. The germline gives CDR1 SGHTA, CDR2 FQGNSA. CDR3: CASSTYYEQYF. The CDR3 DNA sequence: TGTGCCAGCAGCACCTACTACGAGCAGTACTTC.

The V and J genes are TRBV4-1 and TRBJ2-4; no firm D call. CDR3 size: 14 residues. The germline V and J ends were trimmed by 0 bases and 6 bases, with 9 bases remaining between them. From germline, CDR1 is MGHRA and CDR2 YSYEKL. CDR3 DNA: TGCGCCAGCAGCCAAGATATATGGAGAAACATTCAGTACTTC. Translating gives CASSQDIWRNIQYF.

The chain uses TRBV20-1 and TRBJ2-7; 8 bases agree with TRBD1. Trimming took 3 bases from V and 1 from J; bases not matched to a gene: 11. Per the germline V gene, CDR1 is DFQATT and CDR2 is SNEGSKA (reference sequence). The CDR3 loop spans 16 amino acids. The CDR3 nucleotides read TGCAGTGCTAGGGGGACAGGAGGTGGAGGGTCCTACGAGCAGTACTTC. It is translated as CSARGTGGGGSYEQYF.

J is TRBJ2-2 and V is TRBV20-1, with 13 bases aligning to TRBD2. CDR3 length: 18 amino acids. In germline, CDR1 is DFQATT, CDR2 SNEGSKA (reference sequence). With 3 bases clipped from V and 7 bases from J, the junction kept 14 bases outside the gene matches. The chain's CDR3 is CSASYPVTSGRRHGELFF. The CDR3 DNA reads TGCAGTGCTAGCTATCCCGTGACTAGCGGGAGGAGGCACGGGGAGCTGTTTTTT.

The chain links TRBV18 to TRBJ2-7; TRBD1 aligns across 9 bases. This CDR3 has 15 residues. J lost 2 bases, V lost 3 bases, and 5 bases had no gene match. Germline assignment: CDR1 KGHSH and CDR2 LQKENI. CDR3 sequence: CASSPGQGETYEQYF. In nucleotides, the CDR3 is TGTGCCAGCTCACCGGGACAGGGTGAGACCTACGAGCAGTACTTC. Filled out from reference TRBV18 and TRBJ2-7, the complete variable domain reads NAGVMQNPRHLVRRRGQEARLRCSPMKGHSHVYWYRQLPEEGLKFMVYLQKENIIDESGMPKERFSAEFPKEGPSILRIQQVVRGDSAAYFCASSPGQGETYEQYFGPGTRLTVT.